A single T cell receptor beta chain is shown here with its context. The data are from a study of blood T cell repertoires in COVID-19. Study-wide background: Sources were T cells, B-cell-depleted T cells, or PBMCs; the material itself was cDNA or gDNA.

The CDR3 spans 15 residues. Trimming took 2 bases from V and 6 from J; bases not matched to a gene: 4. In the study's own analysis: Estimates of nucleated cell counts were drawn from the amplification of reference gene primers. Here immunoSEQ multiplex PCR was the method, and the copy in TCRdb shows in-frame clones only, minus some. V and J calls and clone size come straight from that table; D and trimming were deduced from the DNA. The table records 65,000 to 95,000 clones, about 89% of them present only once. The clonotype originates from an older man with active or convalescent COVID-19. This chain joins TRBV23-1 and TRBJ1-5, with 10 bases fitting TRBD1. TRBV23-1 is an ORF; its function is uncertain. Input material: peripheral blood. The CDR3 coding sequence is TGCGCCAGCAGTCAAGGGACAGGGGCCGCTCAGCCCCAGCATTTT. Translating gives CASSQGTGAAQPQHF.